Presented here are 10 T cell receptor beta chains from one specimen sequenced in a study of T cells in Graves' hyperthyroidism and ophthalmopathy. The TCR beta CDR3 regions underwent amplification using RNA transcripts as the source. Initially, a first-round RT-PCR of the TCR CDR3 employed the HTBI primer set. Each CDR3 protein gets one entry after TCRdb re-called the multiplex PCR reads with MiXCR. The table shows about 400,000 distinct CDR3 sequences, with 11% to 15% occurring only once. The sequenced material came from blood. The origin of the receptors is a man aged 50-59 years with Graves' ophthalmopathy.

Many counts were recorded for this clonotype. This chain links TRBV2 with TRBJ1-2, with D possibly TRBD1 on 5 matching bases. Germline values: CDR1 SNHLY, CDR2 FYNNEI. V was shortened by 6 bases and J by 3 bases, with 17 bases between the two germline ends. The CDR3 contains 15 residues. The chain's CDR3 is CASRSGPRAHYGYTF. The DNA of the CDR3 is TGTGCCAGCAGATCGGGTCCCAGGGCCCACTATGGCTACACCTTC. Together with reference TRBV2 and TRBJ1-2, the CDR3 gives the full variable domain: EPEVTQTPSHQVTQMGQEVILRCVPISNHLYFYWYRQILGQKVEFLVSFYNNEISEKSEIFDDQFSVERPDGSNFTLKIRSTKLEDSAMYFCASRSGPRAHYGYTFGSGTRLTVV.

This clonotype has at least ten counts. V is TRBV5-1 and J is TRBJ1-1, with TRBD1 identical over 8 bases. Germline assignment: CDR1 SGHRS and CDR2 YFSETQ. The CDR3 is made up of 16 amino acids. V trimming: 3 bases; J trimming: 0 bases; junction bases outside the gene matches: 7. CDR3 loop: CASSWGDRQLNTEAFF. DNA for the CDR3: TGCGCCAGCAGCTGGGGGGACAGGCAACTGAACACTGAAGCTTTCTTT.

The J gene is TRBJ1-3, the V gene TRBV6-2 or TRBV6-3; possibly TRBD1 for D (6 bases). The CDR3 sequence is 14 residues long. Trimming stripped 2 bases from V and 2 bases from J, with 7 bases between. Germline V gene lookup returns CDR1 MNHEY and CDR2 SVGEGT. This CDR3 is CASSYGGPGNTIYF. The CDR3 coding sequence is TGTGCCAGCAGTTACGGGGGGCCTGGAAACACCATATATTTT.

CDR3 amino acids: CASSQRAGAGELFF. The CDR3 bases are TGTGCCAGCAGCCAAAGAGCGGGAGCCGGGGAGCTGTTTTTT. This chain joins TRBV3-1 and TRBJ2-2; 8 nucleotides line up with TRBD2. CDR3 length: 14 residues. The germline V gene encodes CDR1 LGHDT and CDR2 YNNKEL (reference sequence). The J segment lost 6 bases and the V segment lost 2 bases, leaving 2 bases of the junction unmatched.

Only one count was recorded for this clonotype. This sequence joins TRBV9 and TRBJ2-2; TRBD1 agrees at 8 bases. This CDR3 contains 13 residues. Germline values: CDR1 SGDLS, CDR2 YYNGEE. V lost 4 bases to trimming and J lost 13 bases; unmatched junction nucleotides: 9. The CDR3 sequence: CASSPGQDTRLFF. In DNA, the CDR3 is TGTGCCAGCAGCCCGGGACAGGACACACGGCTGTTTTTT. The full variable domain, with the rest looked up from reference TRBV9 and TRBJ2-2, is DSGVTQTPKHLITATGQRVTLRCSPRSGDLSVYWYQQSLDQGLQFLIQYYNGEERAKGNILERFSAQQFPDLHSELNLSSLELGDSALYFCASSPGQDTRLFFGEGSRLTVL.

This clonotype was counted ten times or more. This chain's CDR3 is CAWSLNPNYGYTF. The CDR3 DNA is TGTGCCTGGAGCTTAAACCCTAACTATGGCTACACCTTC. The genes are TRBV30 and TRBJ1-2; D gene ambiguous. V was shortened by 3 bases and J by 0 bases, with 8 bases between the two germline ends. Germline-derived CDR1 and CDR2 are GTSNPN and SVGIG (reference sequence). The CDR3 sequence is 13 residues long.

The rearrangement links TRBV18 to TRBJ2-6; tentative D call: TRBD1 (5 bases). The germline V gene has CDR1 KGHSH and CDR2 LQKENI. This CDR3 has 14 residues. With 4 bases removed from V and 4 bases from J, the gap between germline ends came to 8 bases. DNA of the CDR3: TGTGCCAGCTCACAGGGGTCGGGGGCCAACGTCCTGACTTTC. Translated: CASSQGSGANVLTF.

The chain has TRBV7-9 and TRBJ2-7; perhaps TRBD2 as D (6 bases). The CDR3 length is 13 residues. Trimming left V 4 bases short and J 5 bases short, with 12 bases between. CDR1 and CDR2 from the germline V gene are SEHNR and FQNEAQ (reference sequence). The CDR3 is CASSSAGRHEQYF. CDR3 sequence (DNA): TGTGCCAGCAGCTCGGCGGGGAGGCACGAGCAGTACTTC.

As for this clonotype: This sequence may be a read error, since a much larger clone differs from it by one base. Since no conserved phenylalanine or tryptophan closes the CDR3, a read error is the likely cause. The V gene is TRBV29-1, the J gene TRBJ2-1; D unresolved. The CDR3 length is 10 residues. The V end lost 5 bases, the J end lost 5 bases, and 4 bases lay between the germline ends. Germline CDR1 and CDR2: SQVTM and ANQGSEA. CDR3 protein: CSVWDNEQFL. For the CDR3, the DNA is TGCAGCGTTTGGGACAATGAGCAGTTCCTC.

V is TRBV4-1 and J is TRBJ2-7, with TRBD2 matching 10 bases. Germline assignment: CDR1 MGHRA and CDR2 YSYEKL. This CDR3 is 15 amino acids long. The V and J ends lost 3 bases and 6 bases, in that order; junction bases with no gene match: 8. The CDR3 region is CASSHPSGSGGEQYF. CDR3 in DNA: TGCGCCAGCAGCCATCCTAGCGGGAGTGGAGGCGAGCAGTACTTC.